The 18 T cell receptor beta chains below come from one sample, sequenced in a study of cytomegalovirus exposure and HLA in healthy donors. Assay used: immunoSEQ multiplex PCR; TCRdb lists only in-frame clones, some missing. The data hold 100,000 to 150,000 clones, with roughly 84% observed a single time. Sample: PBMCs. The receptors originated from a woman aged 25 to 45 in good health and CMV-seronegative.

This clone was recorded a few times. V gene TRBV5-1 combines with J gene TRBJ1-2; D is unclear. The length of the CDR3 is 13 residues. Per the germline V gene, CDR1 is SGHRS and CDR2 is YFSETQ. The V end lost 0 bases, the J end lost 3 bases, and 6 bases lay between the germline ends. CDR3 loop: CASSLGRDYGYTF. In DNA form, the CDR3 reads TGCGCCAGCAGCTTGGGGAGGGACTATGGCTACACCTTC.

J is TRBJ2-1 and V is TRBV10-1, with 9 bases matching TRBD1. V was clipped by 4 bases and J by 2 bases; unmatched bases: 3. The length of the CDR3 is 15 residues. Germline V gives CDR1 WNHNN, CDR2 SYGVQD (reference sequence). The CDR3: CASSGTGEPYNEQFF. The DNA of the CDR3 is TGCGCCAGCAGTGGGACAGGGGAGCCCTACAATGAGCAGTTCTTC.

DNA of the CDR3: TGTGCCAGCAGCTTACAGGGGGCCTCCTACGAGCAGTACTTC. It encodes CASSLQGASYEQYF. The chain is built from TRBV7-8 and TRBJ2-7; 8 positions match TRBD1. This CDR3 has 14 amino acids. Germline V gene data show CDR1 as SGHVS and CDR2 as FQNEAQ. V shed 2 bases and J 0 bases; nucleotides not matched to a gene: 0.

V is TRBV7-9 and J is TRBJ2-7; TRBD1 agrees at 7 bases. Germline V lookup: CDR1 SEHNR, CDR2 FQNEAQ (reference sequence). This CDR3 contains 14 residues. V shed 3 bases and J 9 bases; nucleotides not matched to a gene: 11. The CDR3 protein is CASSFGTGAGVQYF. The CDR3 DNA follows: TGTGCCAGCAGCTTTGGAACAGGGGCAGGGGTGCAGTACTTC.

The J gene is TRBJ2-2, the V gene TRBV2; TRBD1 agrees at 7 bases. Germline CDR1 reads SNHLY; CDR2 reads FYNNEI. V dropped 6 bases and J dropped 4; count of bases not matched to a gene: 8. The CDR3 totals 15 residues. CDR3 DNA: TGTGCCAGCAGCTTACAGGGGCCGGGCACCGGGGAGCTGTTTTTT. Translated, it gives CASSLQGPGTGELFF.

This chain joins TRBV7-2 and TRBJ2-7, with 10 nucleotides matching TRBD2. The CDR3 length is 15 residues. Germline V gene data show CDR1 as SGHTA and CDR2 as FQGNSA. The V and J ends lost 1 base and 7 bases, in that order; junction bases with no gene match: 7. CDR3 amino acids: CASSLGPSGGREQYF. The CDR3, as DNA: TGTGCCAGCAGCTTAGGGCCTAGCGGGGGTCGGGAGCAGTACTTC. Supplemented by reference TRBV7-2 and TRBJ2-7, the full variable domain reads GAGVSQSPSNKVTEKGKDVELRCDPISGHTALYWYRQSLGQGLEFLIYFQGNSAPDKSGLPSDRFSAERTGGSVSTLTIQRTQQEDSAVYLCASSLGPSGGREQYFGPGTRLTVT.

The J gene is TRBJ1-5, the V gene TRBV5-5; D uncertain. This CDR3 comprises 15 residues. Germline-derived CDR1 and CDR2 are SGHKS and YYEKEE (reference sequence). V was clipped by 0 bases and J by 4 bases, with 11 bases between them. CDR3 protein: CASSLGVAGNQPQHF. The DNA for the CDR3 is TGTGCCAGCAGCTTGGGGGTGGCGGGGAATCAGCCCCAGCATTTT.

This rearrangement joins TRBV11-2 to TRBJ2-1; 11 bases are shared with TRBD1. The length of the CDR3 is 15 residues. Germline CDR1 reads SGHAT; CDR2 reads FQNNGV. The V and J ends lost 3 bases and 4 bases, in that order; junction bases with no gene match: 2. The DNA of the CDR3 is TGTGCCAGCAGCTTGGGGACAGGGGGATACAATGAGCAGTTCTTC. Translated, it gives CASSLGTGGYNEQFF.

The chain links TRBV29-1 to TRBJ2-5; the D gene is possibly TRBD1 (5 bases). V was clipped by 5 bases and J by 1 base, with 17 bases between them. Germline CDR1 SQVTM, CDR2 ANQGSEA. CDR3 length: 15 amino acids. Here the CDR3 reads CSVTEGRAFQETQYF. In DNA, the CDR3 is TGCAGCGTTACGGAAGGCAGGGCATTCCAAGAGACCCAGTACTTC.

Only one count was recorded for this clone. Additional DNA sequences in this sample encode the identical CDR3. The V gene is TRBV19, the J gene TRBJ1-3, with D tentatively TRBD1 (5 bases). The CDR3 spans 13 residues. V was shortened by 3 bases and J by 4 bases, with 7 bases between the two germline ends. Germline V gives CDR1 LNHDA, CDR2 SQIVND (reference sequence). CDR3 sequence reads: CASSIQGGNTIYF. CDR3 nucleotide sequence: TGTGCCAGTAGTATCCAGGGAGGAAACACCATATATTTT.

The chain couples TRBV5-6 to TRBJ1-3; D is perhaps TRBD1 (6 bases). Germline values: CDR1 SGHDT, CDR2 YYEEEE. The CDR3 contains 14 residues. The V end lost 0 bases, the J end lost 4 bases, and 8 bases lay between the germline ends. CDR3 DNA sequence: TGTGCCAGCAGCTTGGCGGGGACAGGAAACACCATATATTTT. Protein sequence: CASSLAGTGNTIYF. The whole variable domain, remainder taken from reference TRBV5-6 and TRBJ1-3, is DAGVTQSPTHLIKTRGQQVTLRCSPKSGHDTVSWYQQALGQGPQFIFQYYEEEERQRGNFPDRFSGHQFPNYSSELNVNALLLGDSALYLCASSLAGTGNTIYFGEGSWLTVV.

This chain uses TRBV7-2 with TRBJ1-5, with 9 nucleotides matching TRBD1. This CDR3 contains 15 residues. CDR1 and CDR2 (germline): SGHTA, FQGNSA. Trimming cost V 1 base and J 9 bases; bases outside gene matches: 7. The CDR3 loop reads CASSLGGTGPPPQHF. DNA of the CDR3: TGTGCCAGCAGCTTAGGTGGGACAGGGCCCCCGCCCCAGCATTTT.

This clone was observed a single time. The chain joins TRBV7-2 to TRBJ1-1, with a tentative D call TRBD1 (5 bases). Trimming removed 5 bases from V and 1 base from J, with 17 bases in between. Germline CDR1 and CDR2: SGHTA and FQGNSA. The CDR3 sequence is 16 residues long. CDR3 protein: CASSPRAGGGNTEAFF. DNA of the CDR3: TGTGCCAGCAGCCCCCGGGCCGGGGGGGGGAACACTGAAGCTTTCTTT.

CDR3 sequence: CASSLAGGPPTNEKLFF. The DNA of the CDR3 is TGTGCCAGCAGCTTGGCTGGAGGACCTCCAACTAATGAAAAACTGTTTTTT. The V call is TRBV5-6, the J call TRBJ1-4; D gene unclear. V gave up 0 bases and J gave up 0 bases, with 12 bases separating them. From germline, CDR1 is SGHDT and CDR2 YYEEEE. This CDR3 comprises 17 residues. The full variable domain, completed using reference TRBV5-6 and TRBJ1-4, is DAGVTQSPTHLIKTRGQQVTLRCSPKSGHDTVSWYQQALGQGPQFIFQYYEEEERQRGNFPDRFSGHQFPNYSSELNVNALLLGDSALYLCASSLAGGPPTNEKLFFGSGTQLSVL.

The chain is built from TRBV13 and TRBJ2-7, with a tentative D call TRBD1 (6 bases). The V and J ends lost 4 bases and 6 bases respectively, with 19 bases between them. Germline CDR1 PRHDT, CDR2 FYEKMQ (reference sequence). This CDR3 is 15 amino acids long. This CDR3 is CASSSRGLGGSEQYF. DNA for the CDR3: TGTGCCAGCAGCTCCCGGGGCCTTGGGGGCTCCGAGCAGTACTTC. Complete variable domain (other parts from reference TRBV13 and TRBJ2-7): AAGVIQSPRHLIKEKRETATLKCYPIPRHDTVYWYQQGPGQDPQFLISFYEKMQSDKGSIPDRFSAQQFSDYHSELNMSSLELGDSALYFCASSSRGLGGSEQYFGPGTRLTVT.

This chain joins TRBV29-1 and TRBJ1-2; 10 bases map to TRBD1. The CDR3 consists of 11 residues. Germline V gives CDR1 SQVTM, CDR2 ANQGSEA. CDR3: CISGTGDGYTF. In DNA form, the CDR3 reads TGCATCTCCGGGACAGGGGATGGCTACACCTTC.

The chain couples TRBV27 to TRBJ2-7; D call uncertain. Germline CDR1 and CDR2: MNHEY and SMNVEV (reference sequence). CDR3 length equals 12 residues. Trimming removed 5 bases from V and 3 bases from J, with 8 bases in between. Here the CDR3 reads CASSGPDYEQYF. The DNA of the CDR3 is TGTGCCAGCAGTGGGCCGGACTACGAGCAGTACTTC.

The rearrangement links TRBV6-5 to TRBJ2-7; weak D call: TRBD2 (5 bases). V dropped 2 bases and J dropped 6 bases, with 5 bases sitting between them. Germline V gene data show CDR1 as MNHEY and CDR2 as SVGAGI. The CDR3 runs 11 residues. CDR3 sequence reads: CASSYEGEQYF. CDR3 nucleotide sequence: TGTGCCAGCAGTTACGAGGGCGAGCAGTACTTC.